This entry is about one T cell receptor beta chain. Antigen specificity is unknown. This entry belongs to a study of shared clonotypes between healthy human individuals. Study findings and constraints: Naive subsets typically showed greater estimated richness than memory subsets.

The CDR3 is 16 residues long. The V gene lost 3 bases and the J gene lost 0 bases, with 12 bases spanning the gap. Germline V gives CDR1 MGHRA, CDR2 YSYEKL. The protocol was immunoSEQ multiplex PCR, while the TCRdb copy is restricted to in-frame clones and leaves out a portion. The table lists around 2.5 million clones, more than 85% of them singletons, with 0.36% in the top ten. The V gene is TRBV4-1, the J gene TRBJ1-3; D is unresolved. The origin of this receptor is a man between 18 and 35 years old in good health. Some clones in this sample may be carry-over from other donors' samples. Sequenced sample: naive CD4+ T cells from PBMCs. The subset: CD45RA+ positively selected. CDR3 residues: CASSQNYEFSGNTIYF. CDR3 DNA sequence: TGCGCCAGCAGCCAGAACTATGAATTCTCTGGAAACACCATATATTTT.